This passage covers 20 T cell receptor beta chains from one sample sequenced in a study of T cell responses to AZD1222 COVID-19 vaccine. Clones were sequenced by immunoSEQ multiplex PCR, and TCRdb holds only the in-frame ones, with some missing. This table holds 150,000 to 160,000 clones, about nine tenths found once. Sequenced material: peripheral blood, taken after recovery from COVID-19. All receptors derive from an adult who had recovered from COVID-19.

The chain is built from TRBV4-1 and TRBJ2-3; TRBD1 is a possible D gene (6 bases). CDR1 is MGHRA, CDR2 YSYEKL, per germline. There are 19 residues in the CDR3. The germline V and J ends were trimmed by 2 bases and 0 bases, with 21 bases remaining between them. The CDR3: CASSQTPGDTQYSTDTQYF. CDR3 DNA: TGCGCCAGCAGCCAAACTCCCGGGGACACTCAATATAGCACAGATACGCAGTATTTT.

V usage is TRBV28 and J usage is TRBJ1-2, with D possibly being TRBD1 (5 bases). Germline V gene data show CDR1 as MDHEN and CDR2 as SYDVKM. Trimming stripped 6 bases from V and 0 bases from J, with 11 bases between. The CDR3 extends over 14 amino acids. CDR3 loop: CASRPGVSNYGYTF. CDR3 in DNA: TGTGCCAGCAGACCGGGGGTTTCTAACTATGGCTACACCTTC.

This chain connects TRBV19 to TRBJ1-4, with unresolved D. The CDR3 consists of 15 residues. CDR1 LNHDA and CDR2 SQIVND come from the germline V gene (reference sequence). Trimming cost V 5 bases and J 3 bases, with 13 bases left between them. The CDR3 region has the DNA TGTGCCAGTAGTGGAGGGTTGTGGTCTAATGAAAAACTGTTTTTT. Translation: CASSGGLWSNEKLFF.

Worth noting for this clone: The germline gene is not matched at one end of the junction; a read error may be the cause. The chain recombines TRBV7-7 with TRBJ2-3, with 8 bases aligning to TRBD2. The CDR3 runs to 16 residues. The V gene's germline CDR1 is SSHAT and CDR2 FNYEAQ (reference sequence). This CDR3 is CASSHLGAGDGDTQYF. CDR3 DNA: TGTGCTAGCAGCCATTTAGGAGCGGGAGATGGAGATACGCAGTATTTT.

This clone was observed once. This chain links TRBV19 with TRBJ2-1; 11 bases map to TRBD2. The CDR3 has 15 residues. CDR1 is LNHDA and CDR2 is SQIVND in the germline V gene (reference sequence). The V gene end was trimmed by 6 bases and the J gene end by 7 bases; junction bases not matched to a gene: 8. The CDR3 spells CASRRGLAADNEQFF. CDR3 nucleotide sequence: TGTGCCAGTAGGAGGGGACTAGCGGCAGATAATGAGCAGTTCTTC.

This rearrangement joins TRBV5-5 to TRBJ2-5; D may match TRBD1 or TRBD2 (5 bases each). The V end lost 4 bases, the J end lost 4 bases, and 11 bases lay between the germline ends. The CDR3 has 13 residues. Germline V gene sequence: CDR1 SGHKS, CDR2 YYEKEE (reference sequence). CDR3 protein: CASSRPGPETQYF. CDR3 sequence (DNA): TGTGCCAGCAGCCGGCCGGGGCCAGAGACCCAGTACTTC. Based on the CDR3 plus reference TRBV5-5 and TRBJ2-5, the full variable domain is DAGVTQSPTHLIKTRGQQVTLRCSPISGHKSVSWYQQVLGQGPQFIFQYYEKEERGRGNFPDRFSARQFPNYSSELNVNALLLGDSALYLCASSRPGPETQYFGPGTRLLVL.

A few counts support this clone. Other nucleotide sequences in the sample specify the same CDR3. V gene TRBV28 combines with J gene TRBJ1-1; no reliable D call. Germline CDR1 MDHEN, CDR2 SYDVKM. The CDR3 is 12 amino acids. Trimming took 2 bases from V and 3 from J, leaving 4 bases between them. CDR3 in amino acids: CASSLRDTEAFF. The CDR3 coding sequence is TGTGCCAGCAGTTTAAGGGACACTGAAGCTTTCTTT.

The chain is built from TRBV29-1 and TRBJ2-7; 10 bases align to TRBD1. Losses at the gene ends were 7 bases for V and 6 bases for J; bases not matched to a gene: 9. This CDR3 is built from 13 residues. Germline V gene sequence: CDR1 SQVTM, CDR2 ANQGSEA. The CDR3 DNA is TGCAGCGCCCGACCGGGACAGGGGCGCGAGCAGTACTTC. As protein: CSARPGQGREQYF.

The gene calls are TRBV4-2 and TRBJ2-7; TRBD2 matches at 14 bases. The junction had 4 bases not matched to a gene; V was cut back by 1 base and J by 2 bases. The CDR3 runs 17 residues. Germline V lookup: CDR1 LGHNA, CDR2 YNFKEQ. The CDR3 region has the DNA TGTGCCAGCAGCCAAGTCGGGACTAGCGGGGGAACCTACGAGCAGTACTTC. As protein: CASSQVGTSGGTYEQYF.

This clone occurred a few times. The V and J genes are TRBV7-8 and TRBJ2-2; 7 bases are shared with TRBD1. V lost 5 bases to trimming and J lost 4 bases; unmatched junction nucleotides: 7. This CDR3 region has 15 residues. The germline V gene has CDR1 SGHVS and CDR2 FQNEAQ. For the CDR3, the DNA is TGTGCCAGCAGCCAGGGGGTTTTGGGCACCGGGGAGCTGTTTTTT. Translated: CASSQGVLGTGELFF.

The CDR3 DNA reads TGTGCCAGCAGTTTGGACAGCCTGGGGGGCTACACCTTC. Its protein product is CASSLDSLGGYTF. This sequence joins TRBV6-6 and TRBJ1-2, with D possibly matching TRBD1 (6 bases). Germline lookup yields CDR1 MNHNY and CDR2 SVGAGI (reference sequence). This CDR3 region has 13 residues. Trimming left V 4 bases short and J 8 bases short, with 14 bases between.

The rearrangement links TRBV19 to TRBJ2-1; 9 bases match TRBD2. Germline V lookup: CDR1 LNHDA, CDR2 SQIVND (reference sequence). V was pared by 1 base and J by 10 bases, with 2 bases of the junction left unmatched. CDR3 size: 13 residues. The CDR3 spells CASSIVTSGEQFF. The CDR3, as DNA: TGTGCCAGTAGTATAGTTACTAGCGGGGAGCAGTTCTTC.

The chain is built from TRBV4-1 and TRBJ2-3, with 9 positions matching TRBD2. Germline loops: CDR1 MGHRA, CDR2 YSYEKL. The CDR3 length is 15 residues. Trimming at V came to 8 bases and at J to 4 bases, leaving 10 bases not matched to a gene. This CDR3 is CASSGLAPAPDTQYF. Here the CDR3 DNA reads TGCGCCAGCTCGGGACTAGCCCCAGCCCCAGATACGCAGTATTTT.

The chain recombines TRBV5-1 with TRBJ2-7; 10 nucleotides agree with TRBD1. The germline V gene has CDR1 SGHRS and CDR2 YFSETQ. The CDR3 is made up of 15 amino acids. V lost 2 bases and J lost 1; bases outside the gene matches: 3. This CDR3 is CASSFRDRGSYEQYF. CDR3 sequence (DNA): TGCGCCAGCAGCTTCCGGGACAGGGGATCCTACGAGCAGTACTTC.

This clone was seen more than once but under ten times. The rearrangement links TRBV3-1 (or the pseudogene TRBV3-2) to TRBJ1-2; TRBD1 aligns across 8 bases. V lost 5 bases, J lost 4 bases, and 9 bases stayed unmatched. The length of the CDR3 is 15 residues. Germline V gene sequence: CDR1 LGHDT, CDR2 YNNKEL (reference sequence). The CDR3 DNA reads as TGTGCCAGCAGCGTCGGGACAGGAGGAATCTATGGCTACACCTTC. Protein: CASSVGTGGIYGYTF.

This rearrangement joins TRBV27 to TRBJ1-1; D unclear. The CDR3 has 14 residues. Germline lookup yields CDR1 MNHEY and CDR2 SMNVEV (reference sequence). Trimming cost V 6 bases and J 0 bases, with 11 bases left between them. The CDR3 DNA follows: TGTGCCAGCAGGAAAGATTTAATGAACACTGAAGCTTTCTTT. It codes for CASRKDLMNTEAFF.

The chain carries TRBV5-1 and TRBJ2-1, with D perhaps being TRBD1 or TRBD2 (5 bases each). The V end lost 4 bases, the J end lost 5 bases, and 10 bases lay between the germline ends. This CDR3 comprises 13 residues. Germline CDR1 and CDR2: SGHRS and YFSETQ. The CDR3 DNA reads TGCGCCAGCAGCCAAGGGACCAACAATGAGCAGTTCTTC. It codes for CASSQGTNNEQFF.

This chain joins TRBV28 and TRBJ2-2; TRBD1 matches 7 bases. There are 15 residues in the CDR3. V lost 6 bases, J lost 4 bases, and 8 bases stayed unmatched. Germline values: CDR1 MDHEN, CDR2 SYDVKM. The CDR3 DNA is TGTGCCAGCAGACAGACAGGGACGGGCACCGGGGAGCTGTTTTTT. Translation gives CASRQTGTGTGELFF.

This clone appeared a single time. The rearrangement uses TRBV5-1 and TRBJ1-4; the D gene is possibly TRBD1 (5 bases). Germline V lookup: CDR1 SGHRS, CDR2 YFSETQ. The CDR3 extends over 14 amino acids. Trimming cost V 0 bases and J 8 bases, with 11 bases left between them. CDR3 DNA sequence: TGCGCCAGCAGCTTGGATCCAGGGAACGAAAAACTGTTTTTT. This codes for CASSLDPGNEKLFF.

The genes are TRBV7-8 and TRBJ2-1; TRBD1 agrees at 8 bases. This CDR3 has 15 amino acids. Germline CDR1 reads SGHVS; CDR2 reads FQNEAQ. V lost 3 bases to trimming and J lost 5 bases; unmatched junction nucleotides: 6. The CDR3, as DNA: TGTGCCAGCAGCTTGTCGGGACAGGCCAACAATGAGCAGTTCTTC. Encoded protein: CASSLSGQANNEQFF.